This passage covers 13 T cell receptor beta chains from one sample sequenced in a study of T cells in localized non-small cell lung cancer. Measured with immunoSEQ multiplex PCR; TCRdb has only the in-frame clones, and not every one. Altogether about 52,000 clones are present, around 87% being singletons, with the ten largest covering approximately 15%. The sample consisted of PBMCs, taken before any cancer treatment. The receptors shown here come from a female donor with stage II lung adenocarcinoma.

In this sample, this clone turned up a few times. The chain recombines TRBV19 with TRBJ1-6; no clear D gene. This CDR3 has 16 residues. Germline loops: CDR1 LNHDA, CDR2 SQIVND (reference sequence). The V end lost 7 bases, the J end lost 4 bases, and 17 bases lay between the germline ends. The DNA of the CDR3 is TGTGCCAGTACCGAACGTGGTAGTAGGTATAATTCACCCCTCCACTTT. It yields the protein CASTERGSRYNSPLHF.

Here the CDR3 reads CASSFYNQPQHF. As DNA, the CDR3 is TGTGCCAGCAGCTTCTACAATCAGCCCCAGCATTTT. This sequence joins TRBV7-2 and TRBJ1-5; D remains unclear. The V gene's germline CDR1 is SGHTA and CDR2 FQGNSA. The CDR3 is 12 amino acids. Between the trimmed V and J ends, which lost 3 bases and 3 bases, there was a span of 3 bases.

The V call is TRBV2, the J call TRBJ1-6; maybe TRBD1 (5 bases). Trimming shortened V by 11 bases and J by 8 bases, and 13 bases separated the two germline ends. This CDR3 contains 12 residues. Per germline, CDR1 SNHLY and CDR2 FYNNEI. CDR3 coding DNA: TGTGCCCAGGGCGGGGTGGATTCACCCCTCCACTTT. Translated: CAQGGVDSPLHF.

This clone was recorded only once. The chain recombines TRBV6-1 with TRBJ1-1; 7 bases are shared with TRBD1. The CDR3 extends over 13 amino acids. Germline values: CDR1 MNHNS, CDR2 SASEGT. The V segment lost 5 bases and the J segment 5 bases; nucleotides outside the gene matches: 5. The DNA of the CDR3 is TGTGCCAGCAGTATACAGGGGAAGACTGAAGCTTTCTTT. Translating it yields CASSIQGKTEAFF.

Turning to this clone: A read error may produce the germline difference seen at one junction end. The chain employs TRBV6-5 and TRBJ1-1; D perhaps matches TRBD1 (5 bases). CDR1 and CDR2 (germline): MNHEY, SVGAGI. CDR3 length equals 14 residues. The CDR3 bases are TGTGCCGGCAGCCGATATGGGGGAAACACTGAAGCTTTCTTT. It specifies CAGSRYGGNTEAFF.

The chain employs TRBV9 and TRBJ2-1; 10 positions match TRBD2. V was clipped by 4 bases and J by 5 bases; unmatched bases: 6. CDR1 and CDR2 (germline): SGDLS, YYNGEE. The CDR3 runs to 15 residues. CDR3 nucleotide sequence: TGTGCCAGCAGCCAAAGCGGGGGGGCGGACAATGAGCAGTTCTTC. Translating gives CASSQSGGADNEQFF.

The rearrangement uses TRBV14 and TRBJ2-5; D is tentatively TRBD1 or TRBD2 (5 bases each). This CDR3 has 16 residues. Germline-derived CDR1 and CDR2 are SGHDN and FVKESK. With 3 bases removed from V and 3 bases from J, the gap between germline ends came to 17 bases. The CDR3 spells CASSHGPGLGKETQYF. The CDR3 nucleotides read TGTGCCAGCAGCCATGGTCCGGGGCTAGGAAAAGAGACCCAGTACTTC.

The chain uses TRBV7-9 and TRBJ1-4, with 12 bases that match TRBD1. The V gene's germline CDR1 is SEHNR and CDR2 FQNEAQ (reference sequence). V lost 5 bases and J lost 0; bases outside the gene matches: 4. This CDR3 is built from 17 residues. The CDR3 here is CASSQGQGASTNEKLFF. For the CDR3, the DNA is TGTGCCAGCAGCCAGGGACAGGGGGCGTCAACTAATGAAAAACTGTTTTTT.

The chain employs TRBV18 and TRBJ1-2; no clear D. The CDR3 covers 14 residues. V gave up 2 bases and J gave up 2 bases, with 9 bases separating them. Per germline, CDR1 KGHSH and CDR2 LQKENI. The CDR3 coding sequence is TGTGCCAGCTCACCAGGGCAGGTCAACTATGGCTACACCTTC. Translated, it gives CASSPGQVNYGYTF.

V gene TRBV5-1 combines with J gene TRBJ1-4; 10 bases match TRBD1. The ends lost 5 bases at V and 4 bases at J; junction bases unmatched: 8. Germline values: CDR1 SGHRS, CDR2 YFSETQ. The CDR3 loop spans 16 amino acids. Here the CDR3 reads CASSLGTGAINEKLFF. CDR3 nucleotides: TGCGCCAGCAGTCTCGGGACAGGGGCGATTAATGAAAAACTGTTTTTT.

The V gene is TRBV7-9, the J gene TRBJ1-5; D is unclear. V lost 3 bases to trimming and J lost 2 bases, with 8 bases between them. This CDR3 contains 14 residues. Germline V gene sequence: CDR1 SEHNR, CDR2 FQNEAQ (reference sequence). In DNA form, the CDR3 reads TGTGCCAGCAGCTTCAACGTGGGCAATCAGCCCCAGCATTTT. It is translated as CASSFNVGNQPQHF.

The gene calls are TRBV11-2 and TRBJ1-2; weak D call: TRBD1 (5 bases). The CDR3 is 13 amino acids. The germline V gene has CDR1 SGHAT and CDR2 FQNNGV. The ends were cut back, 5 bases at V and 1 base at J, with 8 bases in the middle. The CDR3 region has the DNA TGTGCCAGCAGCGTCCAGGGTAACTATGGCTACACCTTC. Its protein is CASSVQGNYGYTF.

The rearrangement joins TRBV6-1 to TRBJ2-7, with 8 bases identical to TRBD1. This CDR3 has 16 residues. The germline CDR1 and CDR2 sequences are MNHNS and SASEGT. J gave up 0 bases and V 2 bases, and 6 bases lay outside the gene matches. For the CDR3, the DNA is TGTGCCAGCAGTGAAATAGACAGGGGAAGCTCCTACGAGCAGTACTTC. As protein: CASSEIDRGSSYEQYF.